A selection of T cell receptor beta chains follows, all from one sample in a study of neoadjuvant anti-PD-1 for oral cavity cancer. Measured with immunoSEQ multiplex PCR; TCRdb has only the in-frame clones, and not every one. The sample includes tens of thousands of clones, 83% of them seen just once. The source material was PBMCs, sampled before nivolumab (anti-PD-1) treatment. These receptors all come from a person aged 35-80 years with oral cavity squamous cell carcinoma. Both conserved end residues are part of each CDR3. D genes are given only for firm matches. For some rows the clone size is stated as once, few or many, or as a class when expanded; others skip it.

d_call j_call clone_size v_call cdr3_nt cdr3_aa
NA TRBJ2-7 once TRBV2 TGTGCCAGCAGACAAGTTTGGGGGAGCGGCTACGAGCAGTACTTC CASRQVWGSGYEQYF
TRBD2 TRBJ2-1 NA TRBV11-3 TGTGCCAGCAGCTTAGATCATGGCGGGACTAGCATTTTCAATGAGCAGTTCTTC CASSLDHGGTSIFNEQFF
NA TRBJ2-4 NA TRBV11-2 TGTGCCAGCAGAGGGGGGGTCCTAGCCAAAAACATTCAGTACTTC CASRGGVLAKNIQYF
NA TRBJ1-1 NA TRBV27 TGTGCCAGCAGTTTCCAGGGTAAGAACACTGAAGCTTTCTTT CASSFQGKNTEAFF
NA TRBJ2-6 NA TRBV2 TGTGCCAGCATGCGGGAACTCTCTGGGGCCAACGTCCTGACTTTC CASMRELSGANVLTF
TRBD1 TRBJ2-7 NA TRBV6-5 TGTGCCAGCAGTTACTCCGCCACCGGGACAGCTTACGAGCAGTACTTC CASSYSATGTAYEQYF
NA TRBJ2-7 NA TRBV19 TGTGCCAGTAGTACCCTGGGGAGGCAGTACTTC CASSTLGRQYF
TRBD2 TRBJ2-1 NA TRBV6-7 TGTGCCAGCAGTTACTGGGGTCCGGGACTAGCGCCCACGGAGCAGTTCTTC CASSYWGPGLAPTEQFF
NA TRBJ2-1 NA TRBV7-3 TGTGCCAGCAGCCCAAATTACAATGAGCAGTTCTTC CASSPNYNEQFF
TRBD2 TRBJ2-1 NA TRBV5-1 TGCGCCAGCAGCTTGTCGGCTAGCGGGAGCGTATATGGGAATGAGCAGTTCTTC CASSLSASGSVYGNEQFF
TRBD1 TRBJ2-3 NA TRBV4-1 TGCGCCAGCAGCCTGGGCAGGGGGCGACCAGATACGCAGTATTTT CASSLGRGRPDTQYF
NA TRBJ2-1 NA TRBV2 TGTGCCAGCAGTTTTCAGGGAAATTTAGGCAATGAGCAGTTCTTC CASSFQGNLGNEQFF
NA TRBJ1-5 NA TRBV18 TGTGCCAGCTCACCTCAGGGACAAAACAATCAGCCCCAGCATTTT CASSPQGQNNQPQHF
NA TRBJ1-1 NA TRBV20-1 TGCAGTGCTACCCAGAACACTGAAGCTTTCTTT CSATQNTEAFF
TRBD2 TRBJ2-7 few TRBV28 TGTGCCAGCAGACCTCGGGGGGGGCCGTACGAGCAGTACTTC CASRPRGGPYEQYF
TRBD1 TRBJ2-2 NA TRBV11-3 TGTGCCAGCAGCTTAGGAGCAGGGGGCAGGACCGGGGAGCTGTTTTTT CASSLGAGGRTGELFF
NA TRBJ1-5 NA TRBV12-5 TGTGCTAGTGGGCGGGACGCAAGCAATCAGCCCCAGCATTTT CASGRDASNQPQHF
TRBD2 TRBJ2-3 NA TRBV11-2 TGTGCCAGCAGCAAGGCGGGGGGGTGGGCAGATACGCAGTATTTT CASSKAGGWADTQYF
NA TRBJ1-1 once TRBV5-4 TGTGCCAGCAGCTTGCAGGGTGTGAACACTGAAGCTTTCTTT CASSLQGVNTEAFF
NA TRBJ1-1 NA TRBV5-1 TGCGCCAGCAGCTTGGATGGGGGCGGCACTGAAGCTTTCTTT CASSLDGGGTEAFF
NA TRBJ1-3 NA TRBV27 TGTGCCAGCAGTGCTACAGGAATCTCTGGAAACACCATATATTTT CASSATGISGNTIYF
NA TRBJ2-5 NA TRBV11-2 TGTGCCAGCAGCTTAAACAGGGCTTGGAAGACCCAGTACTTC CASSLNRAWKTQYF
TRBD1 TRBJ1-2 NA TRBV27 TGTGCCGGCAATGAGGGGGCGGATGGCTACACCTTC CAGNEGADGYTF
NA TRBJ2-7 NA TRBV29-1 TGCAGCGTTGGATGGGGCCACGAGCAGTACTTC CSVGWGHEQYF
NA TRBJ1-2 NA TRBV6-1 TGTGCCAGCAGACCGCTCGGGCAGGGAGAAGTCACCTTC CASRPLGQGEVTF
TRBD1 TRBJ1-2 few TRBV27 TGTGCCAGCGGACCGGGACAGGGCCCACACCCCAGCTATGGCTACACCTTC CASGPGQGPHPSYGYTF